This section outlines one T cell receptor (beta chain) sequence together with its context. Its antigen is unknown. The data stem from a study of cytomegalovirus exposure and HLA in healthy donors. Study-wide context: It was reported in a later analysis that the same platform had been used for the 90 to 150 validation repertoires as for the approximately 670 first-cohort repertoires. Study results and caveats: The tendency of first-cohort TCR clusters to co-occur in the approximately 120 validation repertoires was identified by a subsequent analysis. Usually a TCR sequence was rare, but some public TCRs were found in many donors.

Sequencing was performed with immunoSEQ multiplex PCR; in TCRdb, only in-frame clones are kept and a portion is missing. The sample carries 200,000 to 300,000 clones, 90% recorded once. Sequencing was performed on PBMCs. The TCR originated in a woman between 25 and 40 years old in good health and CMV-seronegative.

CDR3 amino acids: CASSAWAGATNEKLFF. The CDR3 nucleotides are TGCGCCAGCAGCGCTTGGGCGGGTGCAACTAATGAAAAACTGTTTTTT. The rearrangement links TRBV5-1 to TRBJ1-4; D gene uncertain. Between the trimmed V and J ends, which lost 4 bases and 0 bases, there was a span of 13 bases. The CDR3 contains 16 residues. Germline values: CDR1 SGHRS, CDR2 YFSETQ.